One TCR beta chain is described in this entry. Only in-frame clones appear in the TCRdb table, and some are missing; sequencing was by immunoSEQ multiplex PCR. The sample contains fewer than 85,000 clones, roughly 83% of which appear only once. Between the trimmed V and J ends, which lost 8 bases and 7 bases, there was a span of 14 bases. Per germline, CDR1 MDHEN and CDR2 SYDVKM. The length of the CDR3 is 12 residues. The data stem from a study of blood T cell repertoires in COVID-19. As for the study in general: Nucleic acid was either cDNA or gDNA, and it came from T cells, B-cell-depleted T cells, or PBMCs.

The rearrangement links TRBV28 to TRBJ1-1, with D possibly matching TRBD1 (5 bases). Specimen: peripheral blood. The sequence was collected from a woman aged 55-69 years with acute or convalescent COVID-19. The CDR3 DNA reads TGTGCCAGCGGCCCGGGGGATGGTGAAGCTTTCTTT. As protein: CASGPGDGEAFF. The full variable domain, its missing parts supplied by reference TRBV28 and TRBJ1-1, is DVKVTQSSRYLVKRTGEKVFLECVQDMDHENMFWYRQDPGLGLRLIYFSYDVKMKEKGDIPEGYSVSREKKERFSLILESASTNQTSMYLCASGPGDGEAFFGQGTRLTVV.